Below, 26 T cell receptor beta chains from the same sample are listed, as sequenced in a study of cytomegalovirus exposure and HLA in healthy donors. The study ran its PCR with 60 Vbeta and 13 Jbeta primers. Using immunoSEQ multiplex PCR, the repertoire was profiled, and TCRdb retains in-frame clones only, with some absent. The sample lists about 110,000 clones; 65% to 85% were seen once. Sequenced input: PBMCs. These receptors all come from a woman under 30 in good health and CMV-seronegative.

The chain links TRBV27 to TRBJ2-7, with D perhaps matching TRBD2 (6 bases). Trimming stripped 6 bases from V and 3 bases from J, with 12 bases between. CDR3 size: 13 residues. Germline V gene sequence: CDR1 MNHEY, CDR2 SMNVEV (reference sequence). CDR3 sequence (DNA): TGTGCCAGCAGGGGGTACGGGAGCTACGAGCAGTACTTC. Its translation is CASRGYGSYEQYF.

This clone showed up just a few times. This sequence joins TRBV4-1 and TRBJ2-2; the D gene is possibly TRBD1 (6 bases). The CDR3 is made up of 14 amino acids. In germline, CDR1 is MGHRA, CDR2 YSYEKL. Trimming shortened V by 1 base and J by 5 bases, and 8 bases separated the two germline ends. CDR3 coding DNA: TGCGCCAGCAGCCAAGGCAGGGGAACCGGGGAGCTGTTTTTT. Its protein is CASSQGRGTGELFF.

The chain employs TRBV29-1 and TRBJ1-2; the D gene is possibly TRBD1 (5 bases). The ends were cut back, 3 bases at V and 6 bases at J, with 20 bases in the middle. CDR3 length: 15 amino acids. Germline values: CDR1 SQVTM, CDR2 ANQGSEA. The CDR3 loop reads CSVDPGRGGLDGYTF. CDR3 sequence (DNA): TGCAGCGTTGATCCGGGTAGGGGAGGGTTGGATGGCTACACCTTC.

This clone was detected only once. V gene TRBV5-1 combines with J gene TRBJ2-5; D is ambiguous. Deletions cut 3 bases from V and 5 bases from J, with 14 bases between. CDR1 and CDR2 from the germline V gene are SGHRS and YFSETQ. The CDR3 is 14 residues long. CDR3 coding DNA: TGCGCCAGCAGCTCTGAAACGACCGGGGAGACCCAGTACTTC. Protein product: CASSSETTGETQYF.

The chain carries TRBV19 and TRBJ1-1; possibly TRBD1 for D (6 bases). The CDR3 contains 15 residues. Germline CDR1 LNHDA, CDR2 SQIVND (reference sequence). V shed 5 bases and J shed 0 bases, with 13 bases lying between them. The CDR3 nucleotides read TGTGCCAGTAGTCTCGGACAGAAAATGAACACTGAAGCTTTCTTT. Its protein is CASSLGQKMNTEAFF.

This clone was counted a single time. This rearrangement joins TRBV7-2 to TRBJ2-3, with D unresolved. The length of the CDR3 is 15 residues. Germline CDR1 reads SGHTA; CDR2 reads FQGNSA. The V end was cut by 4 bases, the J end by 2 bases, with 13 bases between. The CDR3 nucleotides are TGTGCCAGCAGCTCGTTTGGCAGTTACACAGATACGCAGTATTTT. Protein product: CASSSFGSYTDTQYF.

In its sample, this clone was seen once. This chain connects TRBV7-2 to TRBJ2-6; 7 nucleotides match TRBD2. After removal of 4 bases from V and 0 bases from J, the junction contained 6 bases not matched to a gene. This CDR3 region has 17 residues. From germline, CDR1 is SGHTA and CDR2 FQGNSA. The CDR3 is CASSWGGISSGANVLTF. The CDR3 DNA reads TGTGCCAGCAGCTGGGGGGGTATAAGCTCTGGGGCCAACGTCCTGACTTTC.

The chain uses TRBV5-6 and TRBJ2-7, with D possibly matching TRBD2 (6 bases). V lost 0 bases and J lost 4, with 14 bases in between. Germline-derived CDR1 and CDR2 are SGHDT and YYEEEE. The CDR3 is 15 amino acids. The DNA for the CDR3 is TGTGCCAGCAGCTTGGGGGCGGGATCGAGGTACGAGCAGTACTTC. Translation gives CASSLGAGSRYEQYF.

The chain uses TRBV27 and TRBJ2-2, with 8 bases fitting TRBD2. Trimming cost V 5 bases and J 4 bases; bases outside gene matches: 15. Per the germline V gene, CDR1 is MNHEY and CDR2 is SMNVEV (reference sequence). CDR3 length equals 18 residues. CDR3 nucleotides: TGTGCCAGCAGTCCCTCGGCTAGCGGGCTCGTAGTCACCGGGGAGCTGTTTTTT. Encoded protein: CASSPSASGLVVTGELFF.

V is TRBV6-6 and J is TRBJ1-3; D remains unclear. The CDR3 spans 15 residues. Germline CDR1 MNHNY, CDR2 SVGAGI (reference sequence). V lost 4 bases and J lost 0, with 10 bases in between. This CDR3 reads CASSSGELSGNTIYF. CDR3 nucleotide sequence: TGTGCCAGCAGTTCGGGAGAACTCTCTGGAAACACCATATATTTT.

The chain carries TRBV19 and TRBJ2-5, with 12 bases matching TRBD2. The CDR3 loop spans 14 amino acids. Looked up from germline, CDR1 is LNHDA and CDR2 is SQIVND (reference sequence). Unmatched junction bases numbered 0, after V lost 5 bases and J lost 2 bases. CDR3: CASSGLAGQETQYF. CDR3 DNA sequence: TGTGCCAGTAGTGGACTAGCGGGACAAGAGACCCAGTACTTC.

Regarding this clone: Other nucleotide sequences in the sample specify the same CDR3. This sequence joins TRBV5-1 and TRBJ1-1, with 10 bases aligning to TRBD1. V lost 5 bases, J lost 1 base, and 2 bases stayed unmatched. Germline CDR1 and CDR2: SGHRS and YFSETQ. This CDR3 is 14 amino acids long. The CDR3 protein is CASSWTGGNTEAFF. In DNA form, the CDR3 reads TGCGCCAGCAGTTGGACAGGGGGGAACACTGAAGCTTTCTTT.

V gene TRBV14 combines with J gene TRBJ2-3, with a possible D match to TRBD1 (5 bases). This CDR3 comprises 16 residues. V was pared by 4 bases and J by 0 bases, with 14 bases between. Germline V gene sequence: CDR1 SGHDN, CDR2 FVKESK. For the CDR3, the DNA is TGTGCCAGCAGCCGTACCCGGACAACTAGCACAGATACGCAGTATTTT. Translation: CASSRTRTTSTDTQYF.

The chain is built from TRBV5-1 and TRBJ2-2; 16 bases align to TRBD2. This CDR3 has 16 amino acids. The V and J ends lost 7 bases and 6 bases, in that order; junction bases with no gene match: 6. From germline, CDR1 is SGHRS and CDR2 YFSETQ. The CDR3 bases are TGCGCCAGCGCCGGGACTAGCGGGAGGGCCTCCGGGGAGCTGTTTTTT. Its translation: CASAGTSGRASGELFF.

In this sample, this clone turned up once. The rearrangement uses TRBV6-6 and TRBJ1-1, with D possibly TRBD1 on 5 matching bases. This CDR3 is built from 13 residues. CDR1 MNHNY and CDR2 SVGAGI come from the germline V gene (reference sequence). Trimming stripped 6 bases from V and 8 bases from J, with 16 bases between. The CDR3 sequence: CASSPFRQGEAFF. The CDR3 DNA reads TGTGCCAGCAGCCCCTTCCGCCAGGGAGAAGCTTTCTTT.

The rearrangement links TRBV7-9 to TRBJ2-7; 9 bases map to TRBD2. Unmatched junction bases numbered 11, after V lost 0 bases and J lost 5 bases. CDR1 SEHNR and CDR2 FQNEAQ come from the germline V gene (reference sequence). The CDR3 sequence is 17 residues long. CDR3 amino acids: CASSLASTSGGRDEQYF. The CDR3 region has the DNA TGTGCCAGCAGCTTAGCGTCGACTAGCGGAGGGCGCGACGAGCAGTACTTC.

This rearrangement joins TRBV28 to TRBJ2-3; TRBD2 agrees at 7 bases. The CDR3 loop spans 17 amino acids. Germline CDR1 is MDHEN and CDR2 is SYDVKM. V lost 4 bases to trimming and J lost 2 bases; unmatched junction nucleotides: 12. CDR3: CASSSNPGGPDTDTQYF. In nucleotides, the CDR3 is TGTGCCAGCAGTTCCAACCCGGGGGGACCCGACACAGATACGCAGTATTTT.

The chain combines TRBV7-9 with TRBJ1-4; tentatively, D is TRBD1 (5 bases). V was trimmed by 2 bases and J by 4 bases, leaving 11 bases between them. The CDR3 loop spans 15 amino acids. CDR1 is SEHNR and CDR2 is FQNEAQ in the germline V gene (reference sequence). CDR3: CASSLSGTNNEKLFF. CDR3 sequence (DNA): TGTGCCAGCAGCTTAAGCGGGACCAATAATGAAAAACTGTTTTTT.

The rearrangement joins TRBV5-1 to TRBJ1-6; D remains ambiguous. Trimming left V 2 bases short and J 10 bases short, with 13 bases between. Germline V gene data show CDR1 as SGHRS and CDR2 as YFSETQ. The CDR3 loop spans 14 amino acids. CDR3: CASSFGQVDSPLHF. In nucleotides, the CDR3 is TGCGCCAGCAGCTTTGGTCAGGTAGACTCACCCCTCCACTTT.

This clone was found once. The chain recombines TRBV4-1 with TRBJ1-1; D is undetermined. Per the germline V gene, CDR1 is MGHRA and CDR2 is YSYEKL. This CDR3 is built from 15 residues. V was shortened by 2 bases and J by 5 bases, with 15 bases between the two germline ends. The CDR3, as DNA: TGCGCCAGCAGCCAACACCCTCAGATGCGGACTGAAGCTTTCTTT. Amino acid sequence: CASSQHPQMRTEAFF.

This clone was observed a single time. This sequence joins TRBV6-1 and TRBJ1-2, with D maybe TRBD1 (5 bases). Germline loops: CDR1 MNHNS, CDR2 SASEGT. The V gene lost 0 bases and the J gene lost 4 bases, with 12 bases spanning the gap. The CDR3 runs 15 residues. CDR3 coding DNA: TGTGCCAGCAGTGAAGCGGGTGCAGGGCTCTATGGCTACACCTTC. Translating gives CASSEAGAGLYGYTF.

Written as DNA, the CDR3 is TGTGCCAGCAGGGGGACAGCCTCCTACGAGCAGTACTTC. Translated, it gives CASRGTASYEQYF. This chain links TRBV28 with TRBJ2-7, with 7 bases matching TRBD1. This CDR3 is 13 amino acids long. J lost 0 bases, V lost 6 bases, and 2 bases had no gene match. CDR1 and CDR2 from the germline V gene are MDHEN and SYDVKM.

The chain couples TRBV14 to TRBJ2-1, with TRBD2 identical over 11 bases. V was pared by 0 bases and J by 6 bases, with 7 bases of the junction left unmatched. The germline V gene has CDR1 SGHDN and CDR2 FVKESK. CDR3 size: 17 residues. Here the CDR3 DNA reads TGTGCCAGCAGCCAAGATCCCCAACTAGCGGGAGCCAATGAGCAGTTCTTC. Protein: CASSQDPQLAGANEQFF.

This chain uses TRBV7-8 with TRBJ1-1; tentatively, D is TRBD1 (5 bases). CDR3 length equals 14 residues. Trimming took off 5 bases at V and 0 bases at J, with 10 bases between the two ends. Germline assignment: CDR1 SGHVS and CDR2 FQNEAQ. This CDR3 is CASSPRQMNTEAFF. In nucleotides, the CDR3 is TGTGCCAGCAGCCCGCGACAGATGAACACTGAAGCTTTCTTT.

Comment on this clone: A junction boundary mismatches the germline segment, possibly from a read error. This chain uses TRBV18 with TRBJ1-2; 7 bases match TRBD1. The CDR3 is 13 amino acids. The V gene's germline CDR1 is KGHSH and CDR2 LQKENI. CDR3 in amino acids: CASSPQGIYGYTF. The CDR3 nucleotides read TGTGCCAGCTCGCCACAGGGGATCTATGGCTACACCTTC. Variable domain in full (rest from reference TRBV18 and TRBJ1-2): NAGVMQNPRHLVRRRGQEARLRCSPMKGHSHVYWYRQLPEEGLKFMVYLQKENIIDESGMPKERFSAEFPKEGPSILRIQQVVRGDSAAYFCASSPQGIYGYTFGSGTRLTVV.

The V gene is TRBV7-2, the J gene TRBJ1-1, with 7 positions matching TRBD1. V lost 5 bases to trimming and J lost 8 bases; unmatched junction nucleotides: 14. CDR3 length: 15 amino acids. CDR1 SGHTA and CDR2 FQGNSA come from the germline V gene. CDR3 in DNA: TGTGCCAGCAGCCAGACTACGACAGGGAGAGGGGAAGCTTTCTTT. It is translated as CASSQTTTGRGEAFF.